The clone carrying this T cell receptor beta chain was detected once. What it binds is not known. The germline V and J ends were trimmed by 1 base and 3 bases, with 13 bases remaining between them. The CDR3 has 15 residues. The germline V gene encodes CDR1 SGHTA and CDR2 FQGNSA. The data stem from a study of cytomegalovirus exposure and HLA in healthy donors. Findings and limits, study-wide: What a later analysis reportedly showed was that an Asian-associated ancestry cluster had fewer N-insertions than the approximately 720-donor mean. V- and J-gene trimming of TCR beta was linked (in a later analysis) to a missense DCLRE1C variant. CMV serostatus was the sole immune exposure information available.

Vbeta (60) and Jbeta (13) primers were used in the PCR. Method: immunoSEQ multiplex PCR; TCRdb's copy keeps in-frame clones and lacks some. This table has more than 85,000 clones, 70% to 80% appearing once. This receptor was obtained from a male donor in good health and CMV-seropositive. The V gene is TRBV7-2, the J gene TRBJ2-7; the D is unclear. The source material was PBMCs. Here the CDR3 DNA reads TGTGCCAGCAGCTTAGTAAACTCCGAGCTCTACGAGCAGTACTTC. Residues: CASSLVNSELYEQYF.